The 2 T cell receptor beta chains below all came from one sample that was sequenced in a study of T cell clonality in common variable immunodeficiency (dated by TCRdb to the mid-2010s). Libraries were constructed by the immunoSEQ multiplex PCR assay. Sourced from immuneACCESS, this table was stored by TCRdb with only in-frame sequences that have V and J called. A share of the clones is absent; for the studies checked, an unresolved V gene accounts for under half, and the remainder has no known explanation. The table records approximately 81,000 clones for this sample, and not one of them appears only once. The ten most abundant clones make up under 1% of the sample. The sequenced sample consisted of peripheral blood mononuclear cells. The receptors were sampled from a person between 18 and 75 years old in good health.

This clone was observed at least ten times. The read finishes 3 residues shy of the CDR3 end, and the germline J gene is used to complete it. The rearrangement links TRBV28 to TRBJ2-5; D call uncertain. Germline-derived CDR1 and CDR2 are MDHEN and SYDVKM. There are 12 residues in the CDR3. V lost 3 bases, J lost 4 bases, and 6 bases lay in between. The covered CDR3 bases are TGTGCCAGCAGTTTTCGTCGAGAGACC. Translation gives CASSFRRET. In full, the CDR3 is CASSFRRETQYF.

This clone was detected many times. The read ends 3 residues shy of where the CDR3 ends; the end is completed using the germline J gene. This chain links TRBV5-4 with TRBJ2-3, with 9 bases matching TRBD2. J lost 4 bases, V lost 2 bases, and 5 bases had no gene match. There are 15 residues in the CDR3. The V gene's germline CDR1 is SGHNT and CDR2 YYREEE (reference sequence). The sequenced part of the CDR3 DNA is TGTGCCAGCAGCTTTGGCGGGGGGGGCCCAGATACG. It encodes CASSFGGGGPDT. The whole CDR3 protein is CASSFGGGGPDTQYF.